This T cell receptor (beta chain) came from a study of patients and donors after allogeneic stem cell transplantation (dated by TCRdb to the early 2020s). The CDR3 starts with the cysteine, ends with the phenylalanine, and has 11 residues. This entry keeps only the CDR3 DNA: 33 bases, framed from base 1. The CDR1 and CDR2 encoded by the germline V gene are SGHTA and FQGNSA. V loses 7 bases, J loses 8 bases, and the germline ends lie 9 bases apart. Libraries were made using RT-PCR. Instrument used: NextSeq 550. The public sequencing data were trimmed at Q25 with fastp and processed into clonotypes with MiXCR by TCRdb, which kept only in-frame beta chains. Records with the same CDR3 protein are collapsed into one entry carrying the most frequent genes and DNA. Here the sample has roughly 880,000 distinct CDR3 sequences; roughly 18% occur a single time. The ten largest clones add up to around 6% of the sample.

About this clonotype: Its antigen has not been determined. The record has no base qualities; no much larger clone is one base away.

The sequence links TRBV7-2 to TRBJ2-1, with a weak D call of TRBD2 (5 bases match). Sequenced material: blood, either unsorted or a sorted T cell fraction (not recorded which). The sequence derives from a human donor who was either an allogeneic HSCT recipient or a stem cell or donor lymphocyte infusion donor (not recorded which). It is not recorded whose cells these are; they may come from a transplant donor. The CDR3 is CASTPGYEQFF. The nucleotides are TGTGCCAGCACCCCGGGGTATGAGCAGTTCTTC.